The text below deals with one T cell receptor (beta chain). This receptor's antigen is unknown. No quality values exist for individual bases; no much larger clone is one base distant. The cohort consisted of 650 to 850 healthy bone marrow donors. Cohort members were all nominally healthy when sampled, although unrecorded immune exposures were likely present. The donor was CMV seropositive and belonged to the group of 250 to 300 seropositive cohort members. Every donor gave a peripheral blood sample, and the peripheral blood mononuclear cells from that sample were used for TCR beta sequencing. The Qiagen DNeasy Blood Extraction Kit was used to extract genomic DNA from the blood cell samples. Per the germline V gene, MNHEY is the CDR1 and SVGAGI is the CDR2. From its cysteine to its phenylalanine, the CDR3 spans 14 amino acids. The CDR3 DNA has 42 bases and is translated from base 1. Trimming at the junction amounts to 7 bases on V and 4 bases on J, and the germline ends lie 14 bases apart.

This specimen comes from a study of cytomegalovirus exposure and HLA in healthy donors (dated by TCRdb to 2016 to 2017). With respect to the entire study: An earlier analysis of roughly 500 of the donors reported 276 Gb of sequence data and around 110 million unique TCR beta sequences from about 200 million T cells. Along with the roughly 710-subject first cohort, a separate validation cohort of over a hundred different subjects was used. Class I and class II HLA loci were covered by the typing at four-digit resolution. Of the roughly 400 genotyped donors, less than 90% were placed in the genetic ancestry cluster associated with self-reported Caucasian donors. Alongside the repertoire data, information on donor age, sex, ethnicity and CMV serostatus was compiled. Genome-wide SNP genotypes for about 55% of the 666 donors were used in a later genetic analysis, which treated that subset as a discovery cohort. About 300 gigabases of sequencing data and 80 million or so unique TCR sequences were included in an early release covering roughly 600 HLA-typed donors. Across 300 to 500 genotyped donors of the cohort, an average of about 240,000 unique TCR beta nucleotide sequences per donor were sequenced, and about a sixth of those sequences were non-productive. Because of strong linkage in the cohort, roughly five DR-DQ haplotypes were treated as single units for association and clustering. To study patterns of TCR occurrence, a later analysis re-analyzed previously published TCR beta repertoires from several hundred donors and added high-resolution HLA genotyping. The T cell repertoires of around 730 subjects were profiled by immunosequencing and related to cytomegalovirus serostatus. To predict cytomegalovirus infection status, the study brought together high-throughput TCR immunosequencing, statistical association of individual TCRs with disease status, and machine learning. The later analysis used no new phenotypic data to find candidate immune exposures, relying instead on TCR beta sequences and their occurrence across donors. Typing coverage differed by locus: A, B, C, DRB1 and DQB1 were typed in about 620-630 donors, DQA1 in 522, DPA1 in 600 to 610, and DPB1 in just under 490. The aim of the study was to test whether cataloging public T cell receptors could identify signatures of past pathogen exposure. An earlier analysis of 450 to 750 of the donors used high-throughput TCR beta sequencing to judge whether each TCR beta V gene segment behaved as functional or pseudogenic. All discovery cohort repertoires had been generated on a single sequencing platform. The study at large found these results: In a later genetic analysis, a missense DCLRE1C variant was associated with V-gene and J-gene trimming of TCR beta chains, and the association was replicated in an independent cohort. Linkage disequilibrium might explain the correlated functional status among segregating V segments, but an unknown experimental factor could not be excluded. When HLA alleles, especially DR and DQ, strongly co-occurred, TCR associations were difficult to assign to individual alleles. Three of the identified cytomegalovirus-associated TCR beta chains were confirmed in vitro to be specific for cytomegalovirus antigens. CMV serostatus was the only immune exposure information available for the cohort. A later genetic analysis reported fewer N-insertions in productive TCRs among donors in an Asian-associated ancestry cluster than the roughly 650-donor mean. Several of the top co-occurrence clusters appeared to be linked to parvovirus B19, influenza, CMV and Epstein-Barr virus, according to a later analysis. The cohort was sequenced for TCR beta chains only, and without alpha or paired-chain data the features that could be detected were limited. Some IMGT-functional V segments, including TRBV6-2 and TRBV6-3, could not be distinguished by the 87-base-pair reads and were therefore excluded. According to a later analysis, TCR association rates differed among HLA loci, with DRB1 alleles showing the most associated TCRs and HLA-C alleles showing the fewest. A cluster of highly shared sequence variants was judged likely to represent a technical artifact of the sequencing pipeline. Because counts were too low, roughly 18 rarely observed V segments, including chromosome 9 orphons, were left out of the earlier analysis of 500 to 650 of the donors. A further reported finding was that TCR beta sequences accurately predicted the HLA-A and HLA-B alleles for most subjects in the first cohort. It was suggested by the authors that the approach could potentially be generalized to other disease states and immunological phenotypes. In an earlier analysis of 587 of the donors, most TCR beta V segments were observed in productive rearrangements about 87% or about 30% of the time, broadly matching IMGT annotations. Sequencing depth was assumed to be roughly uniform across donors in the presence/absence analyses, though that assumption may not hold. The classifier was reported to diagnose cytomegalovirus status with high specificity and sensitivity in both the original and validation cohorts. Across donors, most TCR sequences were observed very rarely, whereas some public TCRs were present in many individuals. In a later analysis, some 18,000 TCR beta sequences were associated with specific HLA alleles at a false discovery rate of 0.05. The study listed over 150 TCR beta chains as associated with cytomegalovirus. According to a later analysis, most CMV-associated TCR beta chains appeared to be HLA-restricted, and the HLA associations seemed to be driven largely by CMV exposure. A later analysis found that HLA-associated TCR beta chains were more clonally expanded and had lower generation probabilities than equally common non-associated chains. Because some donors lacked HLA typing at each locus, the association tests relied only on the typed subset.

Library preparation employed the immunoSEQ multiplex PCR assay. A mixture of 60 forward primers for TCR Vbeta segments and 13 reverse primers for TCR Jbeta segments was used in the multiplex PCR. The CDR3 region of rearranged TCR beta genes was amplified from genomic DNA with a multiplex PCR assay. Amplified TCR beta libraries were sequenced as 87-base-pair reads on the Illumina HiSeq System. In the authors' own workflow: A later analysis tallied roughly 80 million unique TCR beta chains across the 660 or so repertoires, and about 12 million of those chains were shared by two or more donors. Raw reads were error-corrected and collapsed into unique sequences with a nearest-neighbor algorithm that merged closely related sequences to remove PCR and sequencing errors. Alignment of CDR3 sequences to IMGT reference sequences was used to assign V, D and J gene segments. For a sequence to be retained, a match of at least six nucleotides was required to both a V gene segment and a J gene segment. Rearrangements were called productive when the CDR3 lacked stop codons and stayed in frame with V and J; all others were non-productive. Following IMGT convention, CDR3 was defined as the stretch from the second conserved V-encoded cysteine up to the conserved J-encoded phenylalanine. In an earlier analysis of roughly 610 of the donors, sequences lacking an unambiguous match to a single V gene segment were excluded. An earlier analysis of a few hundred of the donors classified V segments as functional when productive rearrangements were above 56.7% and as segregating when the standard deviation between donors was above 5%. A statistical classification framework was built for diagnosing cytomegalovirus status from the catalog of TCR beta chain sequences. In a later analysis, V and J genes were assigned by comparing TCR nucleotide sequences against IMGT/GENE-DB human TR gene sequences. A later analysis assigned CDR3 sequences and most-parsimonious VDJ recombination scenarios with the TCRdist pipeline. In a later analysis, every TCR beta chain was defined by the combination of its CDR3 amino acid sequence and its V-gene family, and reads without a unique V-gene family were dropped. As a way to deal with suspected cross-contamination and a sequencing artifact, a later analysis dropped 450 to 600 nucleotide sequences that were highly shared and had low generation probability. In a later analysis, a clonal expansion index for each public chain was calculated from normalized within-repertoire ranks of inferred template counts. Generation probabilities in a later analysis came from a VDJ recombination model fitted to out-of-frame rearrangements, and those results were checked against IGoR. In a later analysis, TCR-TCR, TCR-HLA and TCR-CMV co-occurrence was scored with hypergeometric tests, and a repertoire-size bias correction was applied to TCR pairs. A later analysis estimated false discovery rates by permuting HLA or CMV assignments 20 times. In a later analysis, co-occurring TCRs were grouped with DBSCAN, and TCRdist sequence similarity was added when clustering was performed within HLA-allele-positive subsets. Repertoires with fewer than 30,000 or more than 120,000 public chains were left out of co-occurrence clustering, as were about five repertoires with anomalous nucleotide sharing. TCRdb provides this immuneACCESS table in a form limited to in-frame rearrangements. Some clones are lacking; in checked studies, under half of them reflect an unresolved V gene, and why the rest are absent is not known. V and J calls and clone size come straight from that table; D and trimming were deduced from the DNA. This sample holds some 200,000 clones; approximately 85% were observed only once. 1.5% of the sample is held by the ten biggest clonotypes.

Material: PBMCs. This sequence was found in a girl between 10 and 17 years old in good health and CMV-seropositive. The V and J segments used are TRBV6-5 and TRBJ1-3; TRBD1 is possibly the D segment (6 matching bases). The DNA reads as follows: TGTGCCAGCATCTCAGGGACAAAAGGAAACACCATATATTTT. Its protein is CASISGTKGNTIYF.